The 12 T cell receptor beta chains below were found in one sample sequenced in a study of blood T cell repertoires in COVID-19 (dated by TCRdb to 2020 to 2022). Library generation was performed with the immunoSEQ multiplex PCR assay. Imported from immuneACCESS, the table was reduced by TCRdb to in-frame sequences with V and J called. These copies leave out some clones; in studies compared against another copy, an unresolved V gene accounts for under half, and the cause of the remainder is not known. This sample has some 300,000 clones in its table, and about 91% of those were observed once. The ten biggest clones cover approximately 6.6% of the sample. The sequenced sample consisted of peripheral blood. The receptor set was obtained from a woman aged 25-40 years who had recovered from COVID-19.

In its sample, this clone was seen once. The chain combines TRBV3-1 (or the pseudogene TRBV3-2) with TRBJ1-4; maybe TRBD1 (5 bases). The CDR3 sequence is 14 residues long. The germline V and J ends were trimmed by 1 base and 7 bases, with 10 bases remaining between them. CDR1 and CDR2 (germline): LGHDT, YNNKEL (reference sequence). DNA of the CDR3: TGTGCCAGCAGCCAAGGGGGGGTCGGTGAAAAACTGTTTTTT. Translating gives CASSQGGVGEKLFF.

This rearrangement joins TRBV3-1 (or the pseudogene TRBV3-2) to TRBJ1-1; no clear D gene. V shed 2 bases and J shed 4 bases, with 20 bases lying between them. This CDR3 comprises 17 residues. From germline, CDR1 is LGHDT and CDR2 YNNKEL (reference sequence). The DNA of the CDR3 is TGTGCCAGCAGCCAAAAGCTCGGAGGGAGGGTGGCCACTGAAGCTTTCTTT. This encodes CASSQKLGGRVATEAFF.

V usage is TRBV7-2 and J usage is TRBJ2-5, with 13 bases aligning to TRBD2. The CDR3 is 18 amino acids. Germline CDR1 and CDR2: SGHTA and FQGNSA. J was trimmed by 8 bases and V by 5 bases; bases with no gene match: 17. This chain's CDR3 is CASSPGRGTSGAQGTQYF. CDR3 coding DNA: TGTGCCAGCAGCCCCGGGAGGGGGACTAGCGGGGCCCAAGGAACCCAGTACTTC.

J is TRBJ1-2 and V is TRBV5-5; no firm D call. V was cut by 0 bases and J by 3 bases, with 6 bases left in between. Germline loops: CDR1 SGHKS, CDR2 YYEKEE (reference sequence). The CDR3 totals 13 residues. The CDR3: CASSLDGYYGYTF. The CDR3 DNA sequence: TGTGCCAGCAGCTTGGACGGGTACTATGGCTACACCTTC.

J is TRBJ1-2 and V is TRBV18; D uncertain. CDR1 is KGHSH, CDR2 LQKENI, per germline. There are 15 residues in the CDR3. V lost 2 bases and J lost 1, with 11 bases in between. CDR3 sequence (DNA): TGTGCCAGCTCACCAGGCCAAAATCTTAACTATGGCTACACCTTC. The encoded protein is CASSPGQNLNYGYTF.

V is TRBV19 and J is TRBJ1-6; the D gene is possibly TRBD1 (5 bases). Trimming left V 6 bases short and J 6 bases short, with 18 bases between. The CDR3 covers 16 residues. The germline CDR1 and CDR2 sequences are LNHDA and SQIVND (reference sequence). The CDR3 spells CASSVSVNQGNSPLHF. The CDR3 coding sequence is TGTGCCAGTAGCGTAAGTGTGAATCAGGGTAATTCACCCCTCCACTTT.

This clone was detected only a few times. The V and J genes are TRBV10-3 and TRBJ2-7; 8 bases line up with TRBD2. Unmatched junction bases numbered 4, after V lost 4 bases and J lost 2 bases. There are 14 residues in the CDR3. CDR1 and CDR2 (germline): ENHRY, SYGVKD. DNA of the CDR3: TGTGCCATCAGTGTAGACGGGGGGGCCTACGAGCAGTACTTC. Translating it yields CAISVDGGAYEQYF.

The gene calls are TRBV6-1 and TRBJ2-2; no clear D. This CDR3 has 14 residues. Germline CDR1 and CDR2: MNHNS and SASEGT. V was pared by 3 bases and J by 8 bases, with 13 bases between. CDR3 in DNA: TGTGCCAGCAGTGATACAAGTCTAGGAGGGGAGCTGTTTTTT. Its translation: CASSDTSLGGELFF.

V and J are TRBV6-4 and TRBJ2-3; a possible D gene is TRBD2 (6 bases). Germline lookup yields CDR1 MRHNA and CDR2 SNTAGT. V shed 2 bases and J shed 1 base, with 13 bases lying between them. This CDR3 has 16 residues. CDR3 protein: CASSDAFGGGTDTQYF. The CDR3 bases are TGTGCCAGCAGTGACGCATTTGGCGGGGGCACAGATACGCAGTATTTT.

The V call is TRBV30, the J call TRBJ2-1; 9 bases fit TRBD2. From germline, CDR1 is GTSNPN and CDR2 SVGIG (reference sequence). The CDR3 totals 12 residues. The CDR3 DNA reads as TGTGGGGGTCAGCGGGGGGCAGGTGAGCAGTTCTTC. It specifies CGGQRGAGEQFF.

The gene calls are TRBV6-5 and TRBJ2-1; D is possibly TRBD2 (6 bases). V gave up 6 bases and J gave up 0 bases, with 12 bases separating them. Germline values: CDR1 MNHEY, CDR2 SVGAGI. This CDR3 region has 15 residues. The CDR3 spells CASRPSGRSYNEQFF. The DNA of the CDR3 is TGTGCCAGCAGACCCAGCGGGCGCTCCTACAATGAGCAGTTCTTC.

Here the CDR3 reads CSAETGLYEQYF. The CDR3 coding sequence is TGCAGCGCCGAGACAGGGTTGTACGAGCAGTACTTC. The chain is built from TRBV29-1 and TRBJ2-7, with TRBD1 identical over 7 bases. CDR3 length equals 12 residues. After removal of 7 bases from V and 4 bases from J, the junction contained 7 bases not matched to a gene. Germline V gene sequence: CDR1 SQVTM, CDR2 ANQGSEA.